This T cell receptor beta chain comes out of a study of blood T cell repertoires in COVID-19. Overall study context: Acute and convalescent COVID-19 samples came from the United States, Italy and Spain.

As handled by the study authors: Reference gene primer amplification yielded estimated nucleated cell counts. Produced via immunoSEQ multiplex PCR; TCRdb's table is partial and in-frame only. V and J calls and clone size are as listed in that table; D and trimming were resolved from the DNA. Altogether 200,000 to 300,000 clones are present, more than 80% being singletons, with the ten largest covering 3.7%. The ends were cut back, 2 bases at V and 5 bases at J, with 15 bases in the middle. CDR3 length equals 15 residues. Germline V CDR1 and CDR2: LGHDT, YNNKEL (reference sequence). The chain joins TRBV3-1 (or the pseudogene TRBV3-2) to TRBJ2-5; D possibly corresponds to TRBD1 (6 bases). The source material was peripheral blood. This TCR was recovered from a woman aged 40 to 55 with acute or convalescent COVID-19. CDR3 residues: CASSQSPNQGETQYF. CDR3 DNA sequence: TGTGCCAGCAGCCAAAGTCCGAATCAGGGGGAGACCCAGTACTTC.